These 28 T cell receptor beta chains were sequenced from one sample in a study of beta chain features in type 1 diabetes. General study findings and limits: Type 1 diabetes patients had moderately but significantly shorter TCRB CDR3s in all four CD4+ subsets.

The antigens of these receptors remain unknown. The entirety of the isolated RNA underwent reverse transcription, so expressed TCRB transcripts were sequenced. Produced via immunoSEQ multiplex PCR; TCRdb's table is partial and in-frame only. In the table there are 680,000 or so clones, about an eighth of which are singletons. Sequencing was carried out using naive CD4+ T cells from blood. The receptor set was obtained from a young man with type 1 diabetes.

This clone occurred a few times. The V gene is TRBV29-1, the J gene TRBJ1-2, with 7 bases identical to TRBD1. The trim removed 5 bases at V and 1 base at J, leaving 4 bases unmatched. This CDR3 comprises 13 residues. Looked up from germline, CDR1 is SQVTM and CDR2 is ANQGSEA. The CDR3 sequence is CSVRGQNNYGYTF. The CDR3 DNA follows: TGCAGCGTTCGGGGACAGAATAACTATGGCTACACCTTC.

This sequence joins TRBV28 and TRBJ1-2; TRBD1 is a possible D gene (6 bases). V was clipped by 3 bases and J by 4 bases, with 15 bases between them. The germline V gene encodes CDR1 MDHEN and CDR2 SYDVKM. CDR3 length equals 15 residues. The CDR3 DNA is TGTGCCAGCAGTTTGGGGGCTAAAGGCGGCTATGGCTACACCTTC. This translates into CASSLGAKGGYGYTF.

This clone has more than one count but fewer than ten. This chain joins TRBV7-9 and TRBJ2-3, with 9 bases aligning to TRBD1. CDR3 length: 15 residues. From germline, CDR1 is SEHNR and CDR2 FQNEAQ (reference sequence). J was trimmed by 4 bases and V by 4 bases; bases with no gene match: 6. The CDR3 nucleotides are TGTGCCAGCAGCTCAACGGGACAGGGACCAGATACGCAGTATTTT. Translated, it gives CASSSTGQGPDTQYF. Full variable domain (remainder filled in from reference TRBV7-9 and TRBJ2-3): DTGVSQNPRHKITKRGQNVTFRCDPISEHNRLYWYRQTLGQGPEFLTYFQNEAQLEKSRLLSDRFSAERPKGSFSTLEIQRTEQGDSAMYLCASSSTGQGPDTQYFGPGTRLTVL.

This clone came up a few times. The rearrangement uses TRBV7-6 and TRBJ2-7; D gene ambiguous. This CDR3 has 15 amino acids. V lost 1 base, J lost 0 bases, and 10 bases lay in between. The germline V gene has CDR1 SGHVS and CDR2 FNYEAQ. The CDR3 coding sequence is TGTGCCAGCAGCTTAGGTGCTGGTTCCTCCTACGAGCAGTACTTC. Protein: CASSLGAGSSYEQYF.

A few counts support this clone. The chain employs TRBV29-1 and TRBJ1-1; D may be TRBD1 (5 bases). This CDR3 region has 12 residues. The germline CDR1 and CDR2 sequences are SQVTM and ANQGSEA. V was shortened by 8 bases and J by 2 bases, with 12 bases between the two germline ends. The CDR3 bases are TGCAGCTCCCGGGACGGAAACACTGAAGCTTTCTTT. Translation: CSSRDGNTEAFF.

The chain has TRBV7-9 and TRBJ2-2, with TRBD1 as a possible D gene (6 bases). V was clipped by 6 bases and J by 0 bases, with 8 bases between them. The CDR3 is 14 residues long. The germline gives CDR1 SEHNR, CDR2 FQNEAQ (reference sequence). CDR3 DNA sequence: TGTGCCAGCAGAGGGGACACGAACACCGGGGAGCTGTTTTTT. Protein: CASRGDTNTGELFF.

This clone was seen a handful of times. The sample holds other DNA sequences that translate to the same CDR3. The rearrangement joins TRBV2 to TRBJ1-2, with TRBD1 identical over 7 bases. The germline gives CDR1 SNHLY, CDR2 FYNNEI. After removal of 4 bases from V and 2 bases from J, the junction contained 4 bases not matched to a gene. The CDR3 has 14 residues. CDR3 nucleotide sequence: TGTGCCAGCAGTGGACAGGGTGCCAACTATGGCTACACCTTC. The encoded protein is CASSGQGANYGYTF.

A few counts support this clone. CDR3 DNA: TGTGCCAGCTCACCAGTAGCAGGGGTCACCTACAATGAGCAGTTCTTC. Residues: CASSPVAGVTYNEQFF. The V call is TRBV18, the J call TRBJ2-1, with D possibly being TRBD1 (6 bases). The CDR3 is made up of 16 amino acids. V lost 2 bases to trimming and J lost 2 bases, with 13 bases between them. The germline V gene has CDR1 KGHSH and CDR2 LQKENI.

The rearrangement joins TRBV13 to TRBJ1-2; 9 bases match TRBD1. V was pared by 1 base and J by 4 bases, with 4 bases of the junction left unmatched. The germline V gene encodes CDR1 PRHDT and CDR2 FYEKMQ (reference sequence). The CDR3 length is 15 residues. CDR3 sequence: CASSLARDRVYGYTF. The CDR3 nucleotides read TGTGCCAGCAGCTTAGCGAGGGACAGGGTCTATGGCTACACCTTC.

This clone was picked up a small number of times. This chain uses TRBV29-1 with TRBJ1-1; a possible D gene is TRBD1 (6 bases). This CDR3 contains 17 residues. Looked up from germline, CDR1 is SQVTM and CDR2 is ANQGSEA. Trimming shortened V by 4 bases and J by 0 bases, and 21 bases separated the two germline ends. The CDR3: CSVGGTGTNPMNTEAFF. DNA for the CDR3: TGCAGCGTTGGGGGTACCGGGACAAATCCCATGAACACTGAAGCTTTCTTT. Together with reference TRBV29-1 and TRBJ1-1, the CDR3 gives the full variable domain: SAVISQKPSRDICQRGTSLTIQCQVDSQVTMMFWYRQQPGQSLTLIATANQGSEATYESGFVIDKFPISRPNLTFSTLTVSNMSPEDSSIYLCSVGGTGTNPMNTEAFFGQGTRLTVV.

This clone was counted a few times. V gene TRBV18 combines with J gene TRBJ2-2; TRBD1 aligns across 9 bases. Germline CDR1 and CDR2: KGHSH and LQKENI. V shed 3 bases and J 9 bases; nucleotides not matched to a gene: 2. The CDR3 consists of 13 residues. The CDR3 is CASSPGQGRELFF. In DNA, the CDR3 is TGTGCCAGCTCACCCGGACAGGGGAGGGAGCTGTTTTTT.

This chain uses TRBV9 with TRBJ2-1; TRBD2 agrees at 8 bases. Germline CDR1 reads SGDLS; CDR2 reads YYNGEE. Trimming cost V 4 bases and J 4 bases; bases outside gene matches: 7. The CDR3 covers 15 residues. CDR3 region: CASSPSGGRYNEQFF. In DNA, the CDR3 is TGTGCCAGCAGCCCCAGCGGGGGCCGTTACAATGAGCAGTTCTTC.

CDR3 coding DNA: TGTGCCAGCAGCTTAGGGTCGGCCGGAGAGACCCAGTACTTC. Its protein product is CASSLGSAGETQYF. This chain joins TRBV7-9 and TRBJ2-5; D remains unclear. Trimming took off 1 base at V and 4 bases at J, with 10 bases between the two ends. The CDR3 is made up of 14 amino acids. Germline CDR1 is SEHNR and CDR2 is FQNEAQ (reference sequence).

This clone was seen more than once but under ten times. The chain couples TRBV6-1 to TRBJ2-1, with D unresolved. The CDR3 totals 13 residues. Germline V CDR1 and CDR2: MNHNS, SASEGT. Trimming left V 6 bases short and J 7 bases short, with 13 bases between. The CDR3 nucleotides are TGTGCCAGCAGACGCGGCCAAGGGAATGAGCAGTTCTTC. It yields the protein CASRRGQGNEQFF.

This clone has more than one count but fewer than ten. The chain couples TRBV10-3 to TRBJ1-4; perhaps TRBD1 as D (5 bases). This CDR3 is 13 amino acids long. Trimming shortened V by 10 bases and J by 2 bases, and 11 bases separated the two germline ends. Germline V gives CDR1 ENHRY, CDR2 SYGVKD. CDR3 sequence reads: CATNRGTNEKLFF. The CDR3 DNA reads as TGTGCCACCAACCGGGGGACTAATGAAAAACTGTTTTTT.

The chain recombines TRBV7-8 with TRBJ2-2; 10 bases match TRBD2. This CDR3 spans 18 amino acids. Looked up from germline, CDR1 is SGHVS and CDR2 is FQNEAQ. V gave up 4 bases and J gave up 0 bases; unmatched junction bases: 8. The CDR3: CASSSQAGTSANTGELFF. In nucleotides, the CDR3 is TGTGCCAGCAGCTCACAGGCCGGGACTAGCGCGAACACCGGGGAGCTGTTTTTT.

This sequence joins TRBV7-7 and TRBJ2-6; D ambiguous. The CDR3 runs 13 residues. V lost 1 base to trimming and J lost 3 bases, with 1 base between them. The germline CDR1 and CDR2 sequences are SSHAT and FNYEAQ (reference sequence). The CDR3 loop reads CASSLDGANVLTF. The CDR3 DNA follows: TGTGCCAGCAGCTTAGATGGGGCCAACGTCCTGACTTTC.

A few counts support this clone. The chain employs TRBV18 and TRBJ1-4; D gene ambiguous. Germline V lookup: CDR1 KGHSH, CDR2 LQKENI. This CDR3 region has 16 residues. Trimming stripped 6 bases from V and 4 bases from J, with 18 bases between. As DNA, the CDR3 is TGTGCCAGCTCGTCGAGTGGGAATTCCAATAATGAAAAACTGTTTTTT. Amino acid sequence: CASSSSGNSNNEKLFF.

This clone came up a few times. The J gene is TRBJ1-5, the V gene TRBV28; 7 bases fit TRBD1. Germline lookup yields CDR1 MDHEN and CDR2 SYDVKM. The CDR3 runs 15 residues. The ends lost 6 bases at V and 1 base at J; junction bases unmatched: 6. CDR3 in DNA: TGTGCCAGCAGCACAGGGGAAGGGAGCAATCAGCCCCAGCATTTT. Encoded protein: CASSTGEGSNQPQHF.

The chain employs TRBV6-1 and TRBJ1-6, with a possible D match to TRBD1 (5 bases). The V end was cut by 0 bases, the J end by 9 bases, with 15 bases between. The CDR3 has 16 residues. CDR1 and CDR2 (germline): MNHNS, SASEGT. The CDR3, as DNA: TGTGCCAGCAGTGAAGCACTTGGACACGACGGTTCACCCCTCCACTTT. Protein sequence: CASSEALGHDGSPLHF.

This clone has more than one count but fewer than ten. This chain connects TRBV5-4 to TRBJ2-5, with 8 bases lining up with TRBD1. CDR3 length: 14 residues. V gave up 4 bases and J gave up 5 bases; unmatched junction bases: 7. From germline, CDR1 is SGHNT and CDR2 YYREEE (reference sequence). The CDR3 region is CASSPDRERETQYF. The CDR3 bases are TGTGCCAGCAGCCCGGACAGGGAAAGGGAGACCCAGTACTTC. The complete variable domain, with remaining parts taken from reference TRBV5-4 and TRBJ2-5, reads ETGVTQSPTHLIKTRGQQVTLRCSSQSGHNTVSWYQQALGQGPQFIFQYYREEENGRGNFPPRFSGLQFPNYSSELNVNALELDDSALYLCASSPDRERETQYFGPGTRLLVL.

This clone was observed a handful of times. The genes are TRBV4-1 and TRBJ1-5; weak D call: TRBD1 (6 bases). The CDR3 has 16 residues. Germline CDR1 and CDR2: MGHRA and YSYEKL. V was cut by 4 bases and J by 3 bases, with 16 bases left in between. The CDR3 sequence is CASSLGSGGPNQPQHF. DNA of the CDR3: TGCGCCAGCAGCCTCGGGTCGGGGGGGCCCAATCAGCCCCAGCATTTT.

Only a few counts were recorded for this clone. This specimen includes other DNA sequences encoding the same CDR3. The gene calls are TRBV9 and TRBJ1-4; D unclear. The germline V gene encodes CDR1 SGDLS and CDR2 YYNGEE. V was clipped by 0 bases and J by 0 bases, with 3 bases between them. The length of the CDR3 is 14 residues. The CDR3 DNA reads as TGTGCCAGCAGCGTAGAAGCAACTAATGAAAAACTGTTTTTT. Translated: CASSVEATNEKLFF. The variable domain in full, with the rest retrieved from reference TRBV9 and TRBJ1-4, is DSGVTQTPKHLITATGQRVTLRCSPRSGDLSVYWYQQSLDQGLQFLIQYYNGEERAKGNILERFSAQQFPDLHSELNLSSLELGDSALYFCASSVEATNEKLFFGSGTQLSVL.

The rearrangement links TRBV29-1 to TRBJ1-1; D remains ambiguous. Germline V gene sequence: CDR1 SQVTM, CDR2 ANQGSEA. The CDR3 consists of 13 residues. V lost 4 bases and J 3 bases, leaving 12 bases between the germline ends. This CDR3 reads CSVANLMDTEAFF. The CDR3, as DNA: TGCAGCGTTGCAAATTTAATGGACACTGAAGCTTTCTTT. The whole variable domain, filled in from reference TRBV29-1 and TRBJ1-1, reads SAVISQKPSRDICQRGTSLTIQCQVDSQVTMMFWYRQQPGQSLTLIATANQGSEATYESGFVIDKFPISRPNLTFSTLTVSNMSPEDSSIYLCSVANLMDTEAFFGQGTRLTVV.

This clone was seen a handful of times. The gene calls are TRBV29-1 and TRBJ2-2, with D hard to call. The CDR3 consists of 15 residues. V lost 1 base and J 2 bases, leaving 11 bases between the germline ends. The germline V gene encodes CDR1 SQVTM and CDR2 ANQGSEA. CDR3 protein: CSVEVRGINTGELFF. The CDR3 DNA sequence: TGCAGCGTTGAAGTGCGAGGAATTAACACCGGGGAGCTGTTTTTT.

This clone was seen a few times. V usage is TRBV9 and J usage is TRBJ1-1; D is possibly TRBD1 (5 bases). Between the trimmed V and J ends, which lost 0 bases and 1 base, there was a span of 13 bases. Germline CDR1 reads SGDLS; CDR2 reads YYNGEE. CDR3 length: 16 amino acids. The CDR3 DNA follows: TGTGCCAGCAGCGTAGTGGAGGGGAGGGGGAACACTGAAGCTTTCTTT. Translated, it gives CASSVVEGRGNTEAFF. Full variable domain (outside the CDR3, taken from reference TRBV9 and TRBJ1-1): DSGVTQTPKHLITATGQRVTLRCSPRSGDLSVYWYQQSLDQGLQFLIQYYNGEERAKGNILERFSAQQFPDLHSELNLSSLELGDSALYFCASSVVEGRGNTEAFFGQGTRLTVV.

V usage is TRBV11-2 and J usage is TRBJ2-5; 8 bases match TRBD2. Germline assignment: CDR1 SGHAT and CDR2 FQNNGV. With V trimmed by 5 bases and J by 5 bases, 7 bases remained unmatched. The CDR3 consists of 14 residues. The CDR3 sequence: CASSRNGGVETQYF. Here the CDR3 DNA reads TGTGCCAGCAGCCGAAACGGGGGGGTGGAGACCCAGTACTTC. Supplemented by reference TRBV11-2 and TRBJ2-5, the full variable domain reads EAGVAQSPRYKIIEKRQSVAFWCNPISGHATLYWYQQILGQGPKLLIQFQNNGVVDDSQLPKDRFSAERLKGVDSTLKIQPAKLEDSAVYLCASSRNGGVETQYFGPGTRLLVL.

The chain couples TRBV6-1 to TRBJ1-2, with a weak D call TRBD1 (6 bases). Germline V gives CDR1 MNHNS, CDR2 SASEGT. The CDR3 has 13 residues. Trimming pared 4 bases from V and 6 bases from J, leaving 12 bases between. CDR3 bases: TGTGCCAGCAGTGGACAGGTCCTAGATGGCTACACCTTC. This codes for CASSGQVLDGYTF.